The rows below give T cell receptor beta chains drawn from one sample of a study of T cell responses to AZD1222 COVID-19 vaccine. Sequenced by immunoSEQ multiplex PCR; TCRdb stores in-frame clones only, minus some. The table shows 120,000 or so clones, with about 88% occurring only once. The sequenced sample was peripheral blood, obtained on day 0 of AZD1222 vaccination. These receptors were obtained from an adult in good health. The conserved cysteine and the conserved F or W are not part of the CDR3 here. Each record gives: J gene, V gene, CDR3 length, CDR3 protein.

j_gene: TRBJ2-7; v_gene: TRBV21-1; len: 10; CDR3aa: ASSNLENEQY
j_gene: TRBJ2-7; v_gene: TRBV5-1; len: 11; CDR3aa: ASSLGGGGEQY
j_gene: TRBJ2-3; v_gene: TRBV30; len: 14; CDR3aa: AWSAELAGNTDTQY
j_gene: TRBJ2-5; v_gene: TRBV3-1/TRBV3-2; len: 13; CDR3aa: ASRQGAGGQETQY
j_gene: TRBJ2-5; v_gene: TRBV27; len: 11; CDR3aa: ASSFPGQETQY
j_gene: TRBJ2-7; v_gene: TRBV4-3; len: 13; CDR3aa: ASSQDRTSGYEQY
j_gene: TRBJ1-2; v_gene: TRBV5-6; len: 11; CDR3aa: ASSSGQDYGYT
j_gene: TRBJ2-5; v_gene: TRBV7-2; len: 12; CDR3aa: ASSSLVFGETQY
j_gene: TRBJ2-2; v_gene: TRBV19; len: 13; CDR3aa: ASSMMTGNTGELF
j_gene: TRBJ2-1; v_gene: TRBV11-3; len: 12; CDR3aa: ASSPRDSINEQF
j_gene: TRBJ1-5; v_gene: TRBV19; len: 14; CDR3aa: ASSLKGTGGFQPQH
j_gene: TRBJ1-1; v_gene: TRBV3-1/TRBV3-2; len: 12; CDR3aa: ASSQAGVRTEAF
j_gene: TRBJ2-2; v_gene: TRBV6-5; len: 13; CDR3aa: ASRRELAGAGELF
j_gene: TRBJ1-1; v_gene: TRBV27; len: 13; CDR3aa: ASSWDRVENTEAF
j_gene: TRBJ1-6; v_gene: TRBV27; len: 15; CDR3aa: ASSFEAPSSYNSPLH
j_gene: TRBJ1-1; v_gene: TRBV12-3/TRBV12-4; len: 11; CDR3aa: ASSSQGAAEAF
j_gene: TRBJ2-7; v_gene: TRBV4-3; len: 12; CDR3aa: ASSQGPSSYEQY
j_gene: TRBJ2-4; v_gene: TRBV23-1; len: 14; CDR3aa: ASRHLTGGAQNIQY
j_gene: TRBJ1-1; v_gene: TRBV7-8; len: 15; CDR3aa: ASSLALLRTGNTEAF
j_gene: TRBJ1-4; v_gene: TRBV25-1; len: 12; CDR3aa: ASSEWGGTRQLF
j_gene: TRBJ2-5; v_gene: TRBV11-2; len: 13; CDR3aa: ASTDTTQGRETQY
j_gene: TRBJ1-5; v_gene: TRBV27; len: 14; CDR3aa: ASSSLTAGVNQPQH
j_gene: TRBJ2-7; v_gene: TRBV29-1; len: 12; CDR3aa: SAKTSGTPYEQY
j_gene: TRBJ1-1; v_gene: TRBV5-1; len: 14; CDR3aa: ASSLGQGGFTTEAF
j_gene: TRBJ2-2; v_gene: TRBV5-1; len: 13; CDR3aa: ASSPGQGNTGELF
j_gene: TRBJ2-7; v_gene: TRBV5-1; len: 12; CDR3aa: ASSLEGGRDEQY
j_gene: TRBJ2-3; v_gene: TRBV7-9; len: 11; CDR3aa: ASSPSGRDTQY
j_gene: TRBJ1-1; v_gene: TRBV28; len: 11; CDR3aa: ASSFDRGLEAF
j_gene: TRBJ2-3; v_gene: TRBV5-1; len: 14; CDR3aa: ASSLMTGSSTDTQY
j_gene: TRBJ2-7; v_gene: TRBV7-2; len: 12; CDR3aa: ASSPVAGVYEQY
j_gene: TRBJ2-3; v_gene: TRBV24-1; len: 14; CDR3aa: ATSDVGLGGTDTQY
j_gene: TRBJ1-4; v_gene: TRBV7-2; len: 14; CDR3aa: ASSSQGPRLGEKLF
j_gene: TRBJ2-5; v_gene: TRBV9; len: 12; CDR3aa: ASSVGLGGETQY
j_gene: TRBJ2-5; v_gene: TRBV30; len: 12; CDR3aa: AWNSGSSGETQY
j_gene: TRBJ1-5; v_gene: TRBV6-2/TRBV6-3; len: 12; CDR3aa: ASSHDRVNQPQH
j_gene: TRBJ1-1; v_gene: TRBV27; len: 12; CDR3aa: ASSSSGRGAEAF
j_gene: TRBJ1-1; v_gene: TRBV6-6; len: 11; CDR3aa: ASRGQENTEAF
j_gene: TRBJ1-2; v_gene: TRBV19; len: 13; CDR3aa: ASSIDHQGDYGYT
j_gene: TRBJ1-3; v_gene: TRBV9; len: 13; CDR3aa: ASSVGQGSGNTIY
j_gene: TRBJ1-3; v_gene: TRBV5-1; len: 13; CDR3aa: ASREGHNSGNTIY
j_gene: TRBJ1-4; v_gene: TRBV6-2/TRBV6-3; len: 13; CDR3aa: ASSFASATNEKLF
j_gene: TRBJ1-2; v_gene: TRBV5-4; len: 13; CDR3aa: ASSLDRVANYGYT
j_gene: TRBJ2-1; v_gene: TRBV3-1/TRBV3-2; len: 13; CDR3aa: ASSSRTSGRNEQF
j_gene: TRBJ1-1; v_gene: TRBV9; len: 11; CDR3aa: ASSEVVNTEAF
j_gene: TRBJ1-2; v_gene: TRBV3-1/TRBV3-2; len: 12; CDR3aa: ASSHSIRGGGYT